The clone carrying this T cell receptor beta chain occurred a few times. Germline values: CDR1 SGHNT, CDR2 YYREEE (reference sequence). CDR3 length: 13 amino acids. V gave up 7 bases and J gave up 3 bases, with 11 bases separating them. The entry originates in a study of shared clonotypes between healthy human individuals. Assay used: immunoSEQ multiplex PCR; TCRdb lists only in-frame clones, some missing. The repertoire holds hundreds of thousands of clones, roughly 83% seen once, with around 13% in the top ten. This chain links TRBV5-4 with TRBJ1-5; D uncertain. The sequencing input was PBMCs. This TCR was sampled from a middle-aged woman in good health. Some clones in this sample may be carry-over from other donors' samples. CDR3 protein: CASSRAYNQPQHF. In DNA form, the CDR3 reads TGTGCCAGCTCGCGGGCTTACAATCAGCCCCAGCATTTT.